Listed here are 23 T cell receptor beta chains from one sample, sequenced in a study of shared clonotypes between healthy human individuals. Measured with immunoSEQ multiplex PCR; TCRdb has only the in-frame clones, and not every one. The sample gives over 850,000 clones, 75% to 85% of which show up once; 0.4% to 0.55% is in the top ten. Input material: memory CD4+ T cells from PBMCs. The sample's subset: CD45RA-negative fraction. The source of these receptors is a man aged 18 to 29 in good health. Some clones in this sample may be carry-over from other donors' samples.

This clone has more than one count but fewer than ten. The chain joins TRBV9 to TRBJ2-1; TRBD2 matches at 10 bases. The CDR3 runs to 16 residues. Germline V gene sequence: CDR1 SGDLS, CDR2 YYNGEE. V shed 3 bases, J shed 0 bases, and the junction held 3 bases outside the gene matches. CDR3 region: CASSAPSGSSYNEQFF. CDR3 bases: TGTGCCAGCAGCGCACCTAGCGGGAGCTCCTACAATGAGCAGTTCTTC.

The V gene is TRBV29-1, the J gene TRBJ2-1; D could derive from TRBD1 or TRBD2 (5 bases each). CDR1 and CDR2 from the germline V gene are SQVTM and ANQGSEA. The V end was cut by 4 bases, the J end by 4 bases, with 8 bases between. The CDR3 consists of 12 residues. The DNA of the CDR3 is TGCAGCGTTGGGGACGGATACAATGAGCAGTTCTTC. Amino acids: CSVGDGYNEQFF.

This clone showed up just a few times. The chain is built from TRBV4-3 and TRBJ2-2; tentative D call: TRBD2 (6 bases). Germline loops: CDR1 LGHNA, CDR2 YSLEER. Deletions cut 0 bases from V and 0 bases from J, with 14 bases between. CDR3 length equals 18 residues. CDR3 nucleotides: TGCGCCAGCAGCCAAGAGAGGGCGGGGTGGACGAACACCGGGGAGCTGTTTTTT. Encoded protein: CASSQERAGWTNTGELFF.

Remarks on this clone: This is likely an artifact of a read error, given a far larger clone one base away. Other DNA sequences in the sample encode the same CDR3. V gene TRBV2 combines with J gene TRBJ1-2; no clear D. The V gene's germline CDR1 is SNHLY and CDR2 FYNNEI. The CDR3 runs 14 residues. CDR3 loop: CASSEEGSYSGYTF. CDR3 sequence (DNA): TGTGCCAGTAGTGAAGAGGGCTCCTACTCGGGCTACACCTTC.

To note about this clone: The germline gene is not matched at one end of the junction; a read error may be the cause. The sample has other DNA sequences that encode this CDR3 too. The gene calls are TRBV6-1 and TRBJ1-2, with 8 nucleotides matching TRBD1. Germline lookup yields CDR1 MNHNS and CDR2 SASEGT. This CDR3 has 10 residues. The CDR3: CASSGRTGSF. DNA for the CDR3: TGTGCCAGCAGTGGCAGGACAGGGTCCTTC.

The chain combines TRBV4-2 with TRBJ2-1; 9 nucleotides align to TRBD1. J lost 7 bases, V lost 1 base, and 2 bases had no gene match. Germline CDR1 is LGHNA and CDR2 is YNFKEQ. There are 14 residues in the CDR3. The CDR3 reads CASSQAGQGNEQFF. CDR3 nucleotide sequence: TGTGCCAGCAGCCAAGCGGGACAGGGTAATGAGCAGTTCTTC.

The rearrangement joins TRBV27 to TRBJ1-5; maybe TRBD1 (5 bases). The V and J ends lost 2 bases and 4 bases respectively, with 15 bases between them. Looked up from germline, CDR1 is MNHEY and CDR2 is SMNVEV (reference sequence). CDR3 length equals 16 residues. The DNA of the CDR3 is TGTGCCAGCAGTTTAGTTTTTCGGGGGGGTAATCAGCCCCAGCATTTT. Residues: CASSLVFRGGNQPQHF.

This chain links TRBV7-9 with TRBJ1-4; D possibly corresponds to TRBD1 (5 bases). V lost 5 bases, J lost 4 bases, and 14 bases lay in between. The germline V gene encodes CDR1 SEHNR and CDR2 FQNEAQ (reference sequence). The CDR3 contains 15 residues. Written as DNA, the CDR3 is TGTGCCAGCAGCCCCTTTGCAAGGGGTAATGAAAAACTGTTTTTT. This encodes CASSPFARGNEKLFF.

The V call is TRBV5-4, the J call TRBJ2-3, with D perhaps TRBD1 (5 bases). V lost 1 base and J lost 6, with 15 bases in between. This CDR3 is 15 amino acids long. The V gene's germline CDR1 is SGHNT and CDR2 YYREEE (reference sequence). CDR3 sequence reads: CASSLIGALRDTQYF. Here the CDR3 DNA reads TGTGCCAGCAGCTTGATAGGGGCACTCAGGGATACGCAGTATTTT.

This clone was seen once. The chain joins TRBV2 to TRBJ2-5, with D perhaps matching TRBD1 or TRBD2 (7 bases each). CDR1 and CDR2 from the germline V gene are SNHLY and FYNNEI. The CDR3 length is 14 residues. V lost 8 bases, J lost 9 bases, and 22 bases lay in between. CDR3 sequence reads: CASGGTARGVSQYF. In DNA, the CDR3 is TGTGCCAGCGGGGGGACAGCCCGGGGGGTATCCCAGTACTTC.

The rearrangement joins TRBV28 to TRBJ1-1, with 9 bases that match TRBD1. The CDR3 sequence is 15 residues long. Trimming cost V 8 bases and J 4 bases; bases outside gene matches: 11. Germline V gives CDR1 MDHEN, CDR2 SYDVKM. The CDR3 DNA sequence: TGTGCCAGCGGCGCGCCGGGACAGGGTACCACTGAAGCTTTCTTT. Amino acid sequence: CASGAPGQGTTEAFF.

Of note for this clone: Other DNA sequences of this sample code for an identical CDR3. The rearrangement joins TRBV2 to TRBJ2-3; the D is unclear. This CDR3 has 11 amino acids. Germline V lookup: CDR1 SNHLY, CDR2 FYNNEI. V lost 2 bases to trimming and J lost 5 bases, with 2 bases between them. The CDR3 DNA reads as TGTGCCAGCAGTGAACGAGATACGCAGTATTTT. Translation: CASSERDTQYF.

This chain connects TRBV7-8 to TRBJ2-2; no clear D. CDR1 is SGHVS and CDR2 is FQNEAQ in the germline V gene. The CDR3 consists of 18 residues. Deletions cut 2 bases from V and 4 bases from J, with 20 bases between. The CDR3 DNA reads as TGTGCCAGCAGCTTAATGGCCTGGTACGATCGGAGCACCGGGGAGCTGTTTTTT. Its translation: CASSLMAWYDRSTGELFF.

This clone is a singleton in its sample. Other DNA sequences in the sample encode the same CDR3. V and J are TRBV27 and TRBJ2-2; D call uncertain. The CDR3 runs to 14 residues. The germline V gene encodes CDR1 MNHEY and CDR2 SMNVEV (reference sequence). Trimming left V 3 bases short and J 3 bases short, with 8 bases between. The CDR3 spells CASSLDLYTGELFF. The CDR3 DNA sequence: TGTGCCAGCAGTTTGGACCTGTACACCGGGGAGCTGTTTTTT.

This clone was detected ten times or more. The CDR3 DNA reads as TGTGCCAGCAGTGATTGGACTAGCGGACACAATGAGCAGTTCTTC. Its protein is CASSDWTSGHNEQFF. The V call is TRBV2, the J call TRBJ2-1, with 10 bases lining up with TRBD2. The junction had 4 bases not matched to a gene; V was cut back by 3 bases and J by 5 bases. The V gene's germline CDR1 is SNHLY and CDR2 FYNNEI. The CDR3 is 15 amino acids. Filled out from reference TRBV2 and TRBJ2-1, the complete variable domain reads EPEVTQTPSHQVTQMGQEVILRCVPISNHLYFYWYRQILGQKVEFLVSFYNNEISEKSEIFDDQFSVERPDGSNFTLKIRSTKLEDSAMYFCASSDWTSGHNEQFFGPGTRLTVL.

The V gene is TRBV5-6, the J gene TRBJ1-4, with D possibly being TRBD1 (6 bases). CDR3 size: 15 residues. Germline V gives CDR1 SGHDT, CDR2 YYEEEE. Trimming took 7 bases from V and 0 from J, leaving 13 bases between them. The CDR3 DNA reads TGTGCCAGCCTGGGGACACCGGCAACTAATGAAAAACTGTTTTTT. This sequence encodes CASLGTPATNEKLFF.

As for this clone: This sample includes further DNA sequences coding for the same CDR3. The chain joins TRBV2 to TRBJ2-3; D unclear. This CDR3 is built from 14 residues. Germline V gene sequence: CDR1 SNHLY, CDR2 FYNNEI. V was clipped by 1 base and J by 1 base, with 6 bases between them. In DNA, the CDR3 is TGTGCCAGCAGTGAAGGGCAGGGCACAGATACGCAGTATTTT. Translated, it gives CASSEGQGTDTQYF.

This clone was observed a handful of times. The same CDR3 can be traced to other DNA sequences in this sample. V usage is TRBV6-5 and J usage is TRBJ2-5, with TRBD1 matching 9 bases. CDR1 MNHEY and CDR2 SVGAGI come from the germline V gene. J lost 5 bases, V lost 6 bases, and 7 bases had no gene match. The CDR3 sequence is 14 residues long. The CDR3 region is CASRPGTGTETQYF. The CDR3 bases are TGTGCCAGCAGACCCGGGACAGGGACCGAGACCCAGTACTTC.

The rearrangement joins TRBV4-1 to TRBJ2-7; 9 bases are shared with TRBD1. This CDR3 region has 16 residues. Germline CDR1 and CDR2: MGHRA and YSYEKL. V lost 5 bases to trimming and J lost 0 bases; unmatched junction nucleotides: 8. Written as DNA, the CDR3 is TGCGCCAGCAGCAGATACGACAGGGGGAGCTCCTACGAGCAGTACTTC. Residues: CASSRYDRGSSYEQYF.

This clone appeared many times. The chain combines TRBV30 with TRBJ2-2, with 9 bases identical to TRBD1. The V and J ends lost 0 bases and 5 bases, in that order; junction bases with no gene match: 1. CDR1 GTSNPN and CDR2 SVGIG come from the germline V gene (reference sequence). The CDR3 has 14 residues. CDR3 sequence (DNA): TGTGCCTGGAGTGTAGACAGGGGGACCGGGGAGCTGTTTTTT. Translated: CAWSVDRGTGELFF.

The chain is built from TRBV15 and TRBJ2-5; D gene ambiguous. Between the trimmed V and J ends, which lost 4 bases and 4 bases, there was a span of 13 bases. This CDR3 is 14 amino acids long. The germline CDR1 and CDR2 sequences are LNHNV and YYDKDF (reference sequence). The CDR3 region has the DNA TGTGCCACCAGCAATTTCCGGGTCAGAGAGACCCAGTACTTC. Its translation: CATSNFRVRETQYF.

This chain connects TRBV2 to TRBJ2-1, with 9 bases that match TRBD2. Germline assignment: CDR1 SNHLY and CDR2 FYNNEI. The CDR3 contains 13 residues. CDR3 DNA sequence: TGTCAAGCGGGAGGTAGTCCCTACAATGAGCAGTTCTTC. As protein: CQAGGSPYNEQFF.

The V and J genes are TRBV7-3 and TRBJ2-2; D gene ambiguous. This CDR3 comprises 14 residues. Germline values: CDR1 SGHTA, CDR2 FQGTGA. The V end was cut by 5 bases, the J end by 1 base, with 8 bases between. In DNA form, the CDR3 reads TGTGCCAGCAGCCCTCGGGTGAACACCGGGGAGCTGTTTTTT. Translating it yields CASSPRVNTGELFF.